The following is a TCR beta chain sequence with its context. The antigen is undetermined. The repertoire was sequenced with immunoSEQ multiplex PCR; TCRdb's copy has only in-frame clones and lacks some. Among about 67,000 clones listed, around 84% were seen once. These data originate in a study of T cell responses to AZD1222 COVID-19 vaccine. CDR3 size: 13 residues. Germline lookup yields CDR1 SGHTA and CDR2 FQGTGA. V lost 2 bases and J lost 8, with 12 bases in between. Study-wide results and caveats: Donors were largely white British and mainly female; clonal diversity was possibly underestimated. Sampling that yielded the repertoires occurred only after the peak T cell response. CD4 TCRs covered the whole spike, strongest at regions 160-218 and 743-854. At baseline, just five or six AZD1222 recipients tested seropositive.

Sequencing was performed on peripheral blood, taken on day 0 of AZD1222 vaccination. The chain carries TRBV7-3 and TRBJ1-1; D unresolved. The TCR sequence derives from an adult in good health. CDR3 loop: CASSLGEATEAFF. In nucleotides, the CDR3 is TGTGCCAGCAGCTTAGGCGAGGCTACCGAAGCTTTCTTT.